These T cell receptor beta chains were read from a single sample in a study of cytomegalovirus exposure and HLA in healthy donors. Sequencing was performed with immunoSEQ multiplex PCR; in TCRdb, only in-frame clones are kept and a portion is missing. Among 62,000 or so clones listed, 75% to 85% were seen once. The sequenced sample was PBMCs. These receptors all stem from a man aged 25 to 40 in good health and CMV-seronegative. The CDR3 runs from the conserved cysteine through the conserved F or W. The D gene is left open where the match is weak. Size is omitted from some rows. Given values are once, few, many or a class for expanded clones.

>.|.|TRBJ1-1|TRBV5-1
TGCGCCAGCAGCTTGTTGGGCACTTGGAACACTGAAGCTTTCTTT
CASSLLGTWNTEAFF
>TRBD1|few|TRBJ2-7|TRBV4-3
TGCGCCAGCAGCCAAGGGAGACAGGGGGCGTACGAGCAGTACTTC
CASSQGRQGAYEQYF
>TRBD2|.|TRBJ2-1|TRBV30
TGTGCCTGGAGTAGCGGGAGGAGAGAGCAGTTCTTC
CAWSSGRREQFF
>TRBD1|.|TRBJ2-5|TRBV7-6
TGTGCCAGCAGCTCCAGGGGGCTCGGGGAGACCCAGTACTTC
CASSSRGLGETQYF
>.|.|TRBJ1-2|TRBV14
TGTGCCAGCAGCCAGGACGCAGGGGAATTAGGCTACACCTTC
CASSQDAGELGYTF
>.|.|TRBJ2-7|TRBV14
TGTGCCAGCAGCCAAGATGAGACACCCGACTACGAGCAGTACTTC
CASSQDETPDYEQYF
>TRBD2|.|TRBJ2-2|TRBV19
TGTGCCAGTAAAGCGGGGGCGATGAACACCGGGGAGCTGTTTTTT
CASKAGAMNTGELFF
>.|.|TRBJ1-4|TRBV27
TGTGCCAGCAGTTTAAAGAGATATAATGAAAAACTGTTTTTT
CASSLKRYNEKLFF
>.|once|TRBJ1-5|TRBV6-1
TGTGCCAGCCAGATAACCAATAGCAATCAGCCCCAGCATTTT
CASQITNSNQPQHF
>TRBD2|.|TRBJ2-3|TRBV7-8
TGTGCCAGCAGCTTAGTACTAGCGGGAGGGCTGACAAGCACAGATACGCAGTATTTT
CASSLVLAGGLTSTDTQYF
>TRBD1|.|TRBJ1-2|TRBV10-2
TGCGCCAGCTCCTCAGGGGGGGGCTACACCTTC
CASSSGGGYTF
>TRBD1|.|TRBJ2-7|TRBV4-3
TGCGCCAGCAGCCAAGAAAGGGACAGGGGAGACGAGCAGTACTTC
CASSQERDRGDEQYF
>.|.|TRBJ1-2|TRBV27
TGTGCCACCAAGACCGGGAGGGGCGATGGCTACACCTTC
CATKTGRGDGYTF
>.|.|TRBJ2-2|TRBV29-1
TGCAGCGTTGAAGCAATACAGGGAGTCCCCGGGGAGCTGTTTTTT
CSVEAIQGVPGELFF
>TRBD1|.|TRBJ1-2|TRBV7-9
TGTGCCAGCAGTGGGGACAGCTATGGCTACACCTTC
CASSGDSYGYTF
>TRBD1|.|TRBJ2-7|TRBV6-6
TGTGCCAGCAATCCTCAGGGGGCCCGGGGTTCCGAGCAGTACTTC
CASNPQGARGSEQYF
>.|.|TRBJ2-5|TRBV2
TGTGCCAGCAGATTACAAGAGACCCAGTACTTC
CASRLQETQYF
>TRBD1|.|TRBJ1-6|TRBV6-1
TGTGCCAGCAGTGAAGCAGGGGGCCGGGTATATAATTCACCCCTCCACTTT
CASSEAGGRVYNSPLHF
>TRBD2|once|TRBJ2-3|TRBV5-1
TGCGCCAGCAGCTACGCGGGGGGCTTGGGAGATACGCAGTATTTT
CASSYAGGLGDTQYF
>.|.|TRBJ2-7|TRBV29-1
TGCAGCGTGGGGGAGCAGGGGGGCGAGCAGTACTTC
CSVGEQGGEQYF
>.|.|TRBJ2-2|TRBV13
TGTGCCAGCAGCTTTGGAGGGTACGGGGTTCGAACCGGGGAGCTGTTTTTT
CASSFGGYGVRTGELFF
>.|.|TRBJ2-7|TRBV5-4
TGTGCCAGCAGCCCGTTGGGCGAGGGCCTGGGTGAGCAGTACTTC
CASSPLGEGLGEQYF
>TRBD2|.|TRBJ2-7|TRBV28
TGTGCCAGCAGTCTATGGCGGGAGGGCTACGAGCAGTACTTC
CASSLWREGYEQYF
>.|once|TRBJ2-7|TRBV7-9
TGTTCCAGCAGCTTAGAGGGCCTAGCGAACGTGTTC
CSSSLEGLANVF
>TRBD1|.|TRBJ1-5|TRBV18
TGTGCCAGCTCACCACCGGGACAGGGGTTCCAGCCCCAGCATTTT
CASSPPGQGFQPQHF
>.|once|TRBJ1-5|TRBV15
TGTGCCACCAGCAGAGATTGGAGGGCTGTGGGCAATCAGCCCCAGCATTTT
CATSRDWRAVGNQPQHF
>TRBD1|.|TRBJ2-7|TRBV5-6
TGTGCCAGCAGCGGAGGACAGGGGGCCGCCTACGAGCAGTACTTC
CASSGGQGAAYEQYF
>TRBD2|.|TRBJ2-5|TRBV10-3
TGTGCCATCAGTGAACCTAGCGGGGGCCAAGAGACCCAGTACTTC
CAISEPSGGQETQYF
>TRBD1|.|TRBJ2-1|TRBV7-9
TGTGCCAGCAGCCCAACCCCGGGACAGGGGATCTACAATGAGCAGTTCTTC
CASSPTPGQGIYNEQFF
>.|once|TRBJ2-7|TRBV12-5
TGTGCTAGTGGCCCGGCGGGTGCCCGGCAGTACTTC
CASGPAGARQYF
>.|.|TRBJ1-1|TRBV6-6
TGTGCCAGCAGTTCACCCGACGGGGTGAACACTGAAGCTTTCTTT
CASSSPDGVNTEAFF
>.|.|TRBJ2-7|TRBV7-9
TGTGCCAGCCAGGATTCCTACGAGCAGTACTTC
CASQDSYEQYF
>TRBD2|.|TRBJ2-1|TRBV27
TGTGCCAGCAGCACGGGACTAGCGGTTTACAATGAGCAGTTCTTC
CASSTGLAVYNEQFF
>TRBD2|once|TRBJ2-1|TRBV30
TGTGCCAGCGGCGGGAGGGCCACTTACAATGAGCAGTTCTTC
CASGGRATYNEQFF
>.|.|TRBJ1-2|TRBV9
TGTGCCAGCAGCGTAGATAGCGCAGGGGCCCTGTCCTATGGCTACACCTTC
CASSVDSAGALSYGYTF
>TRBD1|.|TRBJ1-2|TRBV10-2
TGCGCCAGCAGTGGACAGGGAGGCGCCTATGGCTACACCTTC
CASSGQGGAYGYTF
>.|once|TRBJ2-3|TRBV7-2
TGTGCCAGCAGCCCCGGGGGGCCCGAGGCGGATACGCAGTATTTT
CASSPGGPEADTQYF
>TRBD2|.|TRBJ2-5|TRBV5-4
TGTGCCAGCAGCTACGGGGGTAGCGGGGGGGAGGAGACCCAGTACTTC
CASSYGGSGGEETQYF